One and the same sample provided the 18 T cell receptor beta chains below, sequenced in a study of T cells after yellow fever vaccination. TCRdb recomputed calls from the 5' RACE reads with MiXCR, one row per CDR3 protein. The sample records fewer than 100,000 distinct CDR3 sequences, 8.9% being singletons. Sequences were derived from CD8+ T cells not binding an NS4B(214-222) dextramer, sorted from PBMCs, sampled around 15 days after the first yellow fever vaccination. These receptors all stem from a man aged 18 to 30 who received the YFV17D yellow fever vaccine.

This chain uses TRBV5-4 with TRBJ2-2, with D perhaps matching TRBD1 (5 bases). The CDR3 extends over 15 amino acids. CDR1 and CDR2 (germline): SGHNT, YYREEE (reference sequence). V gave up 1 base and J gave up 1 base, with 8 bases separating them. The CDR3 DNA reads TGTGCCAGCAGCTTGACCGACAGGAACACCGGGGAGCTGTTTTTT. This gives the protein CASSLTDRNTGELFF.

This chain joins TRBV7-9 and TRBJ2-1, with D hard to call. The CDR3 spans 14 residues. Between the trimmed V and J ends, which lost 1 base and 0 bases, there was a span of 4 bases. Germline values: CDR1 SEHNR, CDR2 FQNEAQ (reference sequence). The CDR3 region has the DNA TGTGCCAGCAGCTTAGAGAGCTCCTACAATGAGCAGTTCTTC. It specifies CASSLESSYNEQFF.

In this sample, this clonotype turned up many times. This chain connects TRBV10-2 to TRBJ2-5; D is ambiguous. V was clipped by 5 bases and J by 4 bases, with 11 bases between them. Germline V gene data show CDR1 as WSHSY and CDR2 as SAAADI. The CDR3 totals 13 residues. The CDR3 DNA sequence: TGCGCCAGCAGTAGAAAGCCAGGAGAGACCCAGTACTTC. This gives the protein CASSRKPGETQYF.

The CDR3 DNA follows: TGTGCCAGTAGTGCCCACCCTTTGAGCGCGGAGGCCCAGCATTTT. It specifies CASSAHPLSAEAQHF. This rearrangement joins TRBV19 to TRBJ1-5, with D unresolved. V gave up 5 bases and J gave up 11 bases, with 22 bases separating them. The CDR3 contains 15 residues. Germline CDR1 reads LNHDA; CDR2 reads SQIVND (reference sequence).

This clonotype was found a few times. The chain uses TRBV7-6 and TRBJ2-5; 11 bases align to TRBD2. The CDR3 runs to 16 residues. Germline values: CDR1 SGHVS, CDR2 FNYEAQ. Trimming at V came to 3 bases and at J to 5 bases, leaving 8 bases not matched to a gene. CDR3: CASSFRASGGTETQYF. CDR3 nucleotide sequence: TGTGCCAGCAGCTTTAGAGCTAGCGGGGGGACGGAGACCCAGTACTTC.

In this sample, this clonotype turned up many times. The chain has TRBV7-9 and TRBJ2-4, with D unresolved. Germline CDR1 is SEHNR and CDR2 is FQNEAQ (reference sequence). CDR3 length: 14 residues. V lost 5 bases and J 8 bases, leaving 16 bases between the germline ends. The CDR3: CASSELMGPDIQYF. As DNA, the CDR3 is TGTGCCAGCAGCGAACTGATGGGTCCGGACATTCAGTACTTC.

The chain is built from TRBV19 and TRBJ2-1, with 12 bases matching TRBD2. The V and J ends lost 1 base and 6 bases, in that order; junction bases with no gene match: 7. The CDR3 has 17 residues. Germline-derived CDR1 and CDR2 are LNHDA and SQIVND (reference sequence). DNA for the CDR3: TGTGCCAGTAGTATAGTACTCCGACTAGCGGGGGTCAATGAGCAGTTCTTC. It translates to CASSIVLRLAGVNEQFF.

The chain carries TRBV5-1 and TRBJ2-3; D gene ambiguous. This CDR3 spans 12 amino acids. Germline values: CDR1 SGHRS, CDR2 YFSETQ. V lost 2 bases to trimming and J lost 2 bases, with 3 bases between them. CDR3 DNA: TGCGCCAGCAGCTTTAACACAGATACGCAGTATTTT. It is translated as CASSFNTDTQYF.

J is TRBJ2-3 and V is TRBV14; D perhaps matches TRBD2 (6 bases). This CDR3 is 15 amino acids long. Per the germline V gene, CDR1 is SGHDN and CDR2 is FVKESK. Trimming cost V 0 bases and J 5 bases, with 12 bases left between them. CDR3 nucleotides: TGTGCCAGCAGCCAAGAAAGGTCGCGGGGAGATACGCAGTATTTT. This translates into CASSQERSRGDTQYF.

The chain uses TRBV5-1 and TRBJ1-1, with TRBD1 matching 11 bases. Germline V gene data show CDR1 as SGHRS and CDR2 as YFSETQ. This CDR3 spans 15 amino acids. After removal of 4 bases from V and 4 bases from J, the junction contained 6 bases not matched to a gene. This CDR3 reads CASSHGTGGTTEAFF. The CDR3 DNA reads as TGCGCCAGCAGCCACGGGACAGGGGGAACCACTGAAGCTTTCTTT.

There are many counts of this clonotype. This chain connects TRBV29-1 to TRBJ2-7, with a weak D call TRBD1 (6 bases). The germline V gene has CDR1 SQVTM and CDR2 ANQGSEA. Trimming took 5 bases from V and 3 from J, leaving 14 bases between them. The CDR3 spans 13 residues. CDR3 residues: CSVRAGDSYEQYF. DNA for the CDR3: TGCAGCGTTCGAGCAGGGGATAGCTACGAGCAGTACTTC.

This clonotype has more than one count but fewer than ten. The chain carries TRBV10-3 and TRBJ2-7; unclear D gene. The V gene lost 11 bases and the J gene lost 3 bases, with 11 bases spanning the gap. The CDR3 consists of 11 residues. Germline V gene data show CDR1 as ENHRY and CDR2 as SYGVKD. CDR3 protein: CAGGEIYEQYF. The CDR3 DNA reads TGTGCCGGCGGAGAAATCTACGAGCAGTACTTC.

As concerns this clonotype: A much larger clone sits a single nucleotide away, making a read error possible. CDR3 sequence reads: CASSEASDAQYF. CDR3 coding DNA: TGTGCCAGCAGTGAAGCGTCAGATGCGCAGTATTTT. This sequence joins TRBV2 and TRBJ2-3; D is uncertain. CDR3 length: 12 amino acids. Germline V gene lookup returns CDR1 SNHLY and CDR2 FYNNEI. Drawing the rest from reference TRBV2 and TRBJ2-3, the complete variable domain is EPEVTQTPSHQVTQMGQEVILRCVPISNHLYFYWYRQILGQKVEFLVSFYNNEISEKSEIFDDQFSVERPDGSNFTLKIRSTKLEDSAMYFCASSEASDAQYFGPGTRLTVL.

There are a few counts of this clonotype. The rearrangement uses TRBV27 and TRBJ2-2, with D uncertain. The CDR3 runs to 19 residues. The germline gives CDR1 MNHEY, CDR2 SMNVEV (reference sequence). The germline V and J ends were trimmed by 1 base and 2 bases, with 20 bases remaining between them. DNA for the CDR3: TGTGCCAGCAGTTTATATCCTGGGGTAGGGCGTCTAAACACCGGGGAGCTGTTTTTT. This codes for CASSLYPGVGRLNTGELFF.

V and J are TRBV10-3 and TRBJ2-3; the match to TRBD2 covers 9 bases. From germline, CDR1 is ENHRY and CDR2 SYGVKD. Trimming removed 3 bases from V and 7 bases from J; junction bases left unmatched: 8. CDR3 size: 15 residues. CDR3 sequence reads: CAISDGRGGHHTQYF. The DNA of the CDR3 is TGTGCCATCAGTGACGGGCGGGGGGGCCATCATACGCAGTATTTT.

The chain carries TRBV5-4 and TRBJ2-6; unclear D gene. CDR3 size: 15 residues. CDR1 and CDR2 (germline): SGHNT, YYREEE (reference sequence). V was cut by 0 bases and J by 4 bases, with 8 bases left in between. In DNA, the CDR3 is TGTGCCAGCAGCTTGGCAGTTGCCGGGGCCAACGTCCTGACTTTC. It yields the protein CASSLAVAGANVLTF. Full variable domain (outside the CDR3, taken from reference TRBV5-4 and TRBJ2-6): ETGVTQSPTHLIKTRGQQVTLRCSSQSGHNTVSWYQQALGQGPQFIFQYYREEENGRGNFPPRFSGLQFPNYSSELNVNALELDDSALYLCASSLAVAGANVLTFGAGSRLTVL.

A few counts support this clonotype. The gene calls are TRBV12-3 or TRBV12-4 and TRBJ1-6; D not resolved. Trimming pared 3 bases from V and 4 bases from J, leaving 4 bases between. The CDR3 has 13 residues. The CDR3 spells CASSFGYNSPLHF. DNA for the CDR3: TGTGCCAGCAGTTTCGGGTATAATTCACCCCTCCACTTT.

The J gene is TRBJ2-7, the V gene TRBV7-8, with unresolved D. V dropped 5 bases and J dropped 1 base, with 12 bases sitting between them. Germline CDR1 reads SGHVS; CDR2 reads FQNEAQ. This CDR3 comprises 14 residues. The CDR3 DNA sequence: TGTGCCAGCAGCCCCCCGGTCACGTCCTACGAGCAGTACTTC. Translating gives CASSPPVTSYEQYF.